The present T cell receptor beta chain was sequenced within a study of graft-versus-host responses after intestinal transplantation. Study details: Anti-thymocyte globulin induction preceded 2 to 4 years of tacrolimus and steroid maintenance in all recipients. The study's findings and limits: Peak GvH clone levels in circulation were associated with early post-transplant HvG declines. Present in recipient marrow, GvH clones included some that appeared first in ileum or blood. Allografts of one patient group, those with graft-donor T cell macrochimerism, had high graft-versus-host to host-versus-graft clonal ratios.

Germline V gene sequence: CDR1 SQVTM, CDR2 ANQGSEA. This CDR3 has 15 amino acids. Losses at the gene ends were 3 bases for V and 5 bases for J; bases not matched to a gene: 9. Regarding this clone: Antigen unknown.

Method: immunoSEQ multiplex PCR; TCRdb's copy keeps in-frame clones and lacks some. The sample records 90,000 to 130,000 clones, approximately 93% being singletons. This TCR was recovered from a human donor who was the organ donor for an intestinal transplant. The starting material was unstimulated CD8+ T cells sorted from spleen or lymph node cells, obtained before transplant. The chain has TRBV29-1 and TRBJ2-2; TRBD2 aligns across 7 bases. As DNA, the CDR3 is TGCAGCGTTGATACGCAAGGGCGGGGGACCGGGGAGCTGTTTTTT. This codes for CSVDTQGRGTGELFF.